This T cell receptor beta chain was identified in a study of blood T cell repertoires in COVID-19. On the study more broadly: Sites in the United States, Italy and Spain provided acute and convalescent COVID-19 samples. Sources were T cells, B-cell-depleted T cells, or PBMCs; the material itself was cDNA or gDNA.

This clone showed up just once. CDR3 length: 17 amino acids. From germline, CDR1 is ENHRY and CDR2 SYGVKD. V lost 0 bases and J lost 7, with 16 bases in between. As handled by the study authors: Reference gene primer amplification yielded estimated nucleated cell counts. TCRdb keeps only in-frame clones here, not all; method: immunoSEQ multiplex PCR. V, J and clone size reflect that table, while D and trimming were determined from the DNA. This table holds about 60,000 clones, roughly 87% found once. This clonotype was obtained from a man in his fifties or sixties with active COVID-19. This chain links TRBV10-3 with TRBJ1-6; no clear D. Sequenced: peripheral blood. CDR3 sequence (DNA): TGTGCCATCAGTGAGTCCTTAAATGGCCTGGTGAATTCACCCCTCCACTTT. This translates into CAISESLNGLVNSPLHF.